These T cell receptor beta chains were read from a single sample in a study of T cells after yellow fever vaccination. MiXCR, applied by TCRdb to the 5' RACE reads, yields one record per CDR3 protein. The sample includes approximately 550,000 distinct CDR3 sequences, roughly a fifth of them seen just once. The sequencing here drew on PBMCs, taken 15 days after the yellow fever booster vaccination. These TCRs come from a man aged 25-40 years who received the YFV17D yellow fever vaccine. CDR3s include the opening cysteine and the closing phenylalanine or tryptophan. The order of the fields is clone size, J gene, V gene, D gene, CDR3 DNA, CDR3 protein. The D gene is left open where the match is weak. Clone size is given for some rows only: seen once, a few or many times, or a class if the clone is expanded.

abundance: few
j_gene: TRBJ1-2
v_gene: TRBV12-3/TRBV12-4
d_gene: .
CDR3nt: TGTGCCAGCAGTCCCGGCCCAGTTCCTTATGGCTACACCTTC
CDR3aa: CASSPGPVPYGYTF

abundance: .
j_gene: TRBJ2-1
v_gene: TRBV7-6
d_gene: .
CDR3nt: TGTGCCAGCAGCTTAGATTACCGAGGTAATGAGCAGTTCTTC
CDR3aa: CASSLDYRGNEQFF

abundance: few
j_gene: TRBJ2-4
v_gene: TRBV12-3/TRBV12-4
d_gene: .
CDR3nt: TGTGCCAGCAGTTTTCTAGCCAAAAACATTCAGTACTTC
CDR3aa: CASSFLAKNIQYF

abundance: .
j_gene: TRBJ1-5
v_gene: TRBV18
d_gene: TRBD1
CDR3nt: TGTGCCAGCTCACCAGCTGCAGGGGGGGATCAGCCCCAGCATTTT
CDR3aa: CASSPAAGGDQPQHF

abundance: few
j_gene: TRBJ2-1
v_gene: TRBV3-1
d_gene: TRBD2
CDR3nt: TGTGCCAGCACAGCGGGAGGACCTTCCAGCTCCTACAATGAGCAGTTCTTC
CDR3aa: CASTAGGPSSSYNEQFF

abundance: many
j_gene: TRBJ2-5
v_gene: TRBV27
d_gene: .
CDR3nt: TGTGCCAGCAGTTTATACGGAGAGACCCAGTACTTC
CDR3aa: CASSLYGETQYF

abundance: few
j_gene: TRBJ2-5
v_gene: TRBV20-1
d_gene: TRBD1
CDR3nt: TGCAGTGCCAAGACAGGGGGCAGGGTTGAGACCCAGTACTTC
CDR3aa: CSAKTGGRVETQYF

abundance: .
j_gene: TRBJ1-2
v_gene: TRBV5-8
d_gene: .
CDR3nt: TGTGCCAGCAGCTTGGGGCTAAAGGGTGGCTACACCTTC
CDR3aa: CASSLGLKGGYTF

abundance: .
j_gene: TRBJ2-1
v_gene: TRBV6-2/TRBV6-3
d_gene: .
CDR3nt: TGTGCCAGCACCAACGCCTATGAGCAGTTCTTC
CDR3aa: CASTNAYEQFF

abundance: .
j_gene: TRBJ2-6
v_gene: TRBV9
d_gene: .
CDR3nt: TGTGCCAGCAGGAAAAGTTGGTCTGGGGCCAACGTCCTGACTTTC
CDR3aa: CASRKSWSGANVLTF

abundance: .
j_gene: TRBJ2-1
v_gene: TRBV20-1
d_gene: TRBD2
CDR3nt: TGCAGTGCTAGAGGGGCTAGCGGGAGGGTCCATGAGCAGTTCTTC
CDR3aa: CSARGASGRVHEQFF

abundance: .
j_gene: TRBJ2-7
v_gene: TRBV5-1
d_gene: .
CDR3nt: TGCGCCAGCAGCTTGGAATCTAGGGGGGATTACGAGCAGTACTTC
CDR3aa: CASSLESRGDYEQYF

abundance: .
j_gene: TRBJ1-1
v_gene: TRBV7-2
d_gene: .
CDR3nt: TGCGCCAGCAGCTCCTGGGGGGTCGGGGACACTGAAGCTTTCTTT
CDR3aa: CASSSWGVGDTEAFF

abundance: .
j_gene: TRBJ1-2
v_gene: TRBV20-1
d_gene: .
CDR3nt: TGCAGTGCTAAAATAAAAGAGGGGGAGGGCTACACCTTC
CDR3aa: CSAKIKEGEGYTF

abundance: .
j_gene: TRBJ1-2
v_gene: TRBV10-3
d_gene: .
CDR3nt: TGTGCCATCAGTGAGTCGAGATCTGGCTACACCTTC
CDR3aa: CAISESRSGYTF

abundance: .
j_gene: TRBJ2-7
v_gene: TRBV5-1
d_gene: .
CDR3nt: TGCGCCAGCAGCTTGGAGGGACGGGTACCCTACGAGCAGTACTTC
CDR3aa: CASSLEGRVPYEQYF

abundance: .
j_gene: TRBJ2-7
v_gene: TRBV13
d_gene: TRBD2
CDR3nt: TGTGCCAGCAGCTTGGGGAGCGGGAGAGTCACCTACGAGCAGTACTTC
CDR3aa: CASSLGSGRVTYEQYF

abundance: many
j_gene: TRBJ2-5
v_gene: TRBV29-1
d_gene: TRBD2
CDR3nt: TGCAGCGTTGAAATCCTGGCTAGCGGGATTGAGACCCAGTACTTC
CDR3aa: CSVEILASGIETQYF

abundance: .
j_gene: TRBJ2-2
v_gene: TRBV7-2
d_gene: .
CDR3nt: TGTGCCAGCAGCTCCACCCTTCCAACATACACCGGGGAGCTGTTTTTT
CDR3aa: CASSSTLPTYTGELFF

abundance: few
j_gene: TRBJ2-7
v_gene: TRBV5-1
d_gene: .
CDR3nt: TGCGCCAGCAGCTTGGGGGATGTGGTTACAGGTGCCGAGCAGTACTTC
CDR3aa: CASSLGDVVTGAEQYF

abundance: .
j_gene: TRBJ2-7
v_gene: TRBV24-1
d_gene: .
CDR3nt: TGTGCCACCAGTGTCCACGGAAAATACGAGCAGTACTTC
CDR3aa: CATSVHGKYEQYF

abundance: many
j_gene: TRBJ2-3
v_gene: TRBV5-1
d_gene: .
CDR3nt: TGCGCCAGCAGCCAACCGATAAGAGGGAAGGCTGCAGATACGCAGTATTTT
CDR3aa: CASSQPIRGKAADTQYF